The next 11 T cell receptor beta chains were all read from a single sample in a study of shared clonotypes between healthy human individuals. Clones were read by immunoSEQ multiplex PCR, and TCRdb kept only the in-frame ones, dropping some. The data contain 2,500,000 or so clones, approximately 92% of them singletons. The source material was naive CD4+ T cells sorted from blood. This sample's subset: CD45RA+ positively selected. These receptors all stem from a young man in good health.

With respect to this clone: Other DNA sequences in the same sample also yield this CDR3. This chain joins TRBV7-9 and TRBJ2-3; the D is unclear. The germline V gene has CDR1 SEHNR and CDR2 FQNEAQ (reference sequence). V was pared by 1 base and J by 2 bases, with 7 bases between. The CDR3 sequence is 14 residues long. The DNA of the CDR3 is TGTGCCAGCAGCTTAGTCTCCTCCACAGATACGCAGTATTTT. It yields the protein CASSLVSSTDTQYF. Full variable domain (outside the CDR3, taken from reference TRBV7-9 and TRBJ2-3): DTGVSQNPRHKITKRGQNVTFRCDPISEHNRLYWYRQTLGQGPEFLTYFQNEAQLEKSRLLSDRFSAERPKGSFSTLEIQRTEQGDSAMYLCASSLVSSTDTQYFGPGTRLTVL.

This clone was picked up one time. The CDR3, as DNA: TGTGCCAGCAGCCCAAGGACTAGCGGGCGGAAAGAGACCCAGTACTTC. This gives the protein CASSPRTSGRKETQYF. V and J are TRBV7-2 and TRBJ2-5; 11 nucleotides match TRBD2. This CDR3 spans 16 amino acids. V was clipped by 5 bases and J by 3 bases; unmatched bases: 8. Per germline, CDR1 SGHTA and CDR2 FQGNSA.

V gene TRBV5-1 combines with J gene TRBJ2-7; no clear D. Per germline, CDR1 SGHRS and CDR2 YFSETQ. The CDR3 length is 14 residues. Trimming took off 2 bases at V and 0 bases at J, with 9 bases between the two ends. This CDR3 reads CASSFQESSYEQYF. CDR3 coding DNA: TGCGCCAGCAGCTTTCAGGAAAGCTCCTACGAGCAGTACTTC.

This CDR3 reads CASRGTSGVQTQYF. CDR3 sequence (DNA): TGTGCCAGCCGCGGGACTAGCGGGGTACAGACCCAGTACTTC. The chain carries TRBV2 and TRBJ2-5, with 13 bases identical to TRBD2. Germline CDR1 and CDR2: SNHLY and FYNNEI. Losses at the gene ends were 8 bases for V and 6 bases for J; bases not matched to a gene: 6. This CDR3 contains 14 residues. The complete variable domain, with remaining parts taken from reference TRBV2 and TRBJ2-5, reads EPEVTQTPSHQVTQMGQEVILRCVPISNHLYFYWYRQILGQKVEFLVSFYNNEISEKSEIFDDQFSVERPDGSNFTLKIRSTKLEDSAMYFCASRGTSGVQTQYFGPGTRLLVL.

The genes are TRBV6-4 and TRBJ2-5, with a weak D call TRBD2 (5 bases). The CDR3 has 17 residues. Germline lookup yields CDR1 MRHNA and CDR2 SNTAGT. Trimming took off 2 bases at V and 1 base at J, with 17 bases between the two ends. As DNA, the CDR3 is TGTGCCAGCAGTGACAAAAGGTTAGCGACACTCCAAGAGACCCAGTACTTC. Translating it yields CASSDKRLATLQETQYF.

The chain is built from TRBV11-3 and TRBJ2-1; D remains unclear. Germline V CDR1 and CDR2: SGHNT, YENEEA. V was pared by 5 bases and J by 2 bases, with 13 bases between. The CDR3 covers 15 residues. The CDR3 DNA reads as TGTGCCAGCAGCCTCTCCTGGGAAACCTACAATGAGCAGTTCTTC. Amino acids: CASSLSWETYNEQFF.

This clone was recorded only once. This sequence joins TRBV6-6 and TRBJ1-6; D not resolved. The CDR3 totals 15 residues. With 6 bases removed from V and 0 bases from J, the gap between germline ends came to 9 bases. Germline V lookup: CDR1 MNHNY, CDR2 SVGAGI (reference sequence). The CDR3 spells CASRYISSYNSPLHF. As DNA, the CDR3 is TGTGCCAGCAGATATATAAGCTCCTATAATTCACCCCTCCACTTT.

The rearrangement links TRBV5-4 to TRBJ2-7; tentative D call: TRBD2 (5 bases). The CDR3 is 12 amino acids. CDR1 and CDR2 (germline): SGHNT, YYREEE (reference sequence). With 4 bases removed from V and 4 bases from J, the gap between germline ends came to 9 bases. CDR3 bases: TGTGCCAGCAGCCGGACTGGGTACGAGCAGTACTTC. Protein: CASSRTGYEQYF.

J is TRBJ1-2 and V is TRBV5-5, with TRBD1 matching over 7 bases. J lost 4 bases, V lost 6 bases, and 6 bases had no gene match. Germline CDR1 reads SGHKS; CDR2 reads YYEKEE (reference sequence). CDR3 length equals 13 residues. CDR3 region: CASTLGQSYGYTF. Written as DNA, the CDR3 is TGTGCCAGCACTTTGGGACAGTCCTATGGCTACACCTTC.

This rearrangement joins TRBV5-1 to TRBJ2-4; TRBD1 matches at 10 bases. The germline V gene has CDR1 SGHRS and CDR2 YFSETQ. The CDR3 has 13 residues. The trim removed 4 bases at V and 9 bases at J, leaving 4 bases unmatched. The CDR3 DNA sequence: TGCGCCAGCAGCCAGGGACAGGGGAGCATTCAGTACTTC. It encodes CASSQGQGSIQYF. The full variable domain, completed using reference TRBV5-1 and TRBJ2-4, is KAGVTQTPRYLIKTRGQQVTLSCSPISGHRSVSWYQQTPGQGLQFLFEYFSETQRNKGNFPGRFSGRQFSNSRSEMNVSTLELGDSALYLCASSQGQGSIQYFGAGTRLSVL.

This chain links TRBV7-8 with TRBJ2-7, with TRBD2 matching over 9 bases. The CDR3 sequence is 17 residues long. Unmatched junction bases numbered 7, after V lost 0 bases and J lost 1 base. In germline, CDR1 is SGHVS, CDR2 FQNEAQ. As DNA, the CDR3 is TGTGCCAGCAGCTTAGCGAGCGGGGGGAGAGTATCCTACGAGCAGTACTTC. Translating it yields CASSLASGGRVSYEQYF. Based on the CDR3 plus reference TRBV7-8 and TRBJ2-7, the full variable domain is GAGVSQSPRYKVAKRGQDVALRCDPISGHVSLFWYQQALGQGPEFLTYFQNEAQLDKSGLPSDRFFAERPEGSVSTLKIQRTQQEDSAVYLCASSLASGGRVSYEQYFGPGTRLTVT.